The 16 T cell receptor beta chains below all came from one sample that was sequenced in a study of T cell repertoires in cytomegalovirus infection. TCRdb reanalysed the reads using MiXCR and keeps one entry per CDR3 protein. The sample comprises approximately 500,000 distinct CDR3 sequences, 16% of which are singletons, and under 30% rests with the top ten. The sample taken for sequencing was CD8+ T cells from PBMCs. The receptors stem from a human donor in good health (CMV status not recorded). Some clones in this sample may be carry-over from other donors' samples.

The chain has TRBV20-1 and TRBJ2-3, with 7 bases matching TRBD1. This CDR3 region has 16 residues. V dropped 0 bases and J dropped 4; count of bases not matched to a gene: 10. The germline V gene encodes CDR1 DFQATT and CDR2 SNEGSKA (reference sequence). The CDR3: CSARDKGGQVADTQYF. CDR3 DNA: TGCAGTGCTAGAGATAAAGGAGGACAGGTGGCAGATACGCAGTATTTT.

This clonotype was found a few times. The rearrangement links TRBV5-5 to TRBJ2-2; 11 bases are shared with TRBD1. V trimming: 4 bases; J trimming: 4 bases; junction bases outside the gene matches: 9. Germline assignment: CDR1 SGHKS and CDR2 YYEKEE (reference sequence). This CDR3 spans 17 amino acids. CDR3 coding DNA: TGTGCCAGCAGCCCAAGATCGGGACAGGGGGTCACCGGGGAGCTGTTTTTT. It is translated as CASSPRSGQGVTGELFF. Complete variable domain (other parts from reference TRBV5-5 and TRBJ2-2): DAGVTQSPTHLIKTRGQQVTLRCSPISGHKSVSWYQQVLGQGPQFIFQYYEKEERGRGNFPDRFSARQFPNYSSELNVNALLLGDSALYLCASSPRSGQGVTGELFFGEGSRLTVL.

This clonotype was found many times. The rearrangement uses TRBV6-1 and TRBJ1-2; no clear D. The CDR3 loop spans 13 amino acids. The V gene's germline CDR1 is MNHNS and CDR2 SASEGT. V lost 3 bases and J 8 bases, leaving 13 bases between the germline ends. The CDR3 is CASSDGSGGGYTF. The CDR3 DNA reads as TGTGCCAGCAGTGACGGCTCCGGAGGGGGCTACACCTTC.

Ten or more counts support this clonotype. The chain links TRBV7-9 to TRBJ1-2; no clear D gene. This CDR3 region has 16 residues. V was trimmed by 8 bases and J by 7 bases, leaving 26 bases between them. Germline V CDR1 and CDR2: SEHNR, FQNEAQ (reference sequence). The CDR3 nucleotides are TGTGCCAGCTCTAATGGGGATTACATCACGGCAGGTGGCTACACCTTC. This codes for CASSNGDYITAGGYTF.

This clonotype was recorded a few times. The chain couples TRBV19 to TRBJ1-2; D gene unclear. This CDR3 has 15 amino acids. Germline V gives CDR1 LNHDA, CDR2 SQIVND (reference sequence). V lost 4 bases to trimming and J lost 3 bases, with 15 bases between them. The CDR3 region is CASSTPRRRDYGYTF. The CDR3 DNA sequence: TGTGCCAGTAGTACCCCCAGGCGGAGGGACTATGGCTACACCTTC.

This clonotype appeared many times. The rearrangement joins TRBV11-2 to TRBJ2-7; the D gene could be TRBD1 or TRBD2 (5 bases each). V was clipped by 5 bases and J by 1 base, with 12 bases between them. Germline V gene data show CDR1 as SGHAT and CDR2 as FQNNGV. The CDR3 loop spans 14 amino acids. DNA of the CDR3: TGTGCCAGCAGCGGCCGGGACGGATCCTACGAGCAGTACTTC. Encoded protein: CASSGRDGSYEQYF.

Notes on this clonotype: A much larger clone differs from this one at a single base, so this may be a read error. The rearrangement uses TRBV7-9 and TRBJ1-1, with 10 bases lining up with TRBD1. From germline, CDR1 is SEHNR and CDR2 FQNEAQ (reference sequence). The CDR3 has 16 residues. The CDR3 spells CASSATRDRGATESFF. The CDR3 DNA is TGTGCCAGCAGCGCCACCCGGGACAGGGGTGCAACTGAATCTTTCTTT.

The chain carries TRBV13 and TRBJ2-7; no definite D call. V was pared by 5 bases and J by 0 bases, with 14 bases between. The CDR3 loop spans 15 amino acids. The V gene's germline CDR1 is PRHDT and CDR2 FYEKMQ (reference sequence). CDR3 bases: TGTGCCAGCAGCCCGTCTGGCCACCGCTCCTACGAGCAGTACTTC. This gives the protein CASSPSGHRSYEQYF.

This clonotype showed up just a few times. This chain links TRBV12-3 or TRBV12-4 with TRBJ1-5; D is ambiguous. Trimming shortened V by 2 bases and J by 0 bases, and 5 bases separated the two germline ends. The CDR3 covers 14 residues. The CDR3 here is CASSLFNSNQPQHF. CDR3 DNA: TGTGCCAGCAGTTTATTCAATAGCAATCAGCCCCAGCATTTT.

This clonotype was seen a few times. The chain employs TRBV15 and TRBJ2-2; 10 nucleotides align to TRBD1. Per germline, CDR1 LNHNV and CDR2 YYDKDF (reference sequence). V gave up 8 bases and J gave up 3 bases; unmatched junction bases: 3. The CDR3 extends over 14 amino acids. CDR3 sequence: CATGGTGDTGELFF. DNA for the CDR3: TGTGCCACCGGCGGGACAGGGGACACCGGGGAGCTGTTTTTT.

This rearrangement joins TRBV19 to TRBJ2-2; 8 bases match TRBD2. Germline CDR1 reads LNHDA; CDR2 reads SQIVND (reference sequence). This CDR3 comprises 13 residues. Trimming cost V 3 bases and J 6 bases; bases outside gene matches: 0. CDR3 region: CASSIGGAGELFF. The CDR3 DNA reads as TGTGCCAGTAGTATCGGGGGGGCCGGGGAGCTGTTTTTT.

The CDR3 DNA sequence: TGTGCCAGCAGCCAAGAATCGAACACGATCTCTGGGGCCAACGTCCTGACTTTC. Translating it yields CASSQESNTISGANVLTF. The chain is built from TRBV4-2 and TRBJ2-6; D gene uncertain. The CDR3 covers 18 residues. Trimming removed 0 bases at V and 0 bases at J, with 12 bases between. The germline V gene has CDR1 LGHNA and CDR2 YNFKEQ.

The table lists this clonotype with a few counts. The V call is TRBV3-1, the J call TRBJ2-7; 7 positions match TRBD2. The junction had 17 bases not matched to a gene; V was cut back by 0 bases and J by 6 bases. This CDR3 has 18 residues. Germline CDR1 is LGHDT and CDR2 is YNNKEL (reference sequence). The chain's CDR3 is CASSQDCETSSPICEQYF. CDR3 coding DNA: TGTGCCAGCAGCCAAGATTGCGAGACTAGCAGTCCAATTTGCGAGCAGTACTTC.

Ten or more counts support this clonotype. The chain uses TRBV20-1 and TRBJ2-3; D may be TRBD2 (6 bases). The CDR3 spans 13 residues. V lost 6 bases and J 4 bases, leaving 14 bases between the germline ends. The V gene's germline CDR1 is DFQATT and CDR2 SNEGSKA (reference sequence). The DNA of the CDR3 is TGCAGTGCAATAGCGGAGGCCGCAGATACGCAGTATTTT. It encodes CSAIAEAADTQYF.

This clonotype was recorded at least ten times. The V and J genes are TRBV6-1 and TRBJ1-1; D remains unclear. Germline V gives CDR1 MNHNS, CDR2 SASEGT. Trimming took off 5 bases at V and 6 bases at J, with 13 bases between the two ends. CDR3 length: 13 amino acids. The CDR3 reads CASSPLPGPEAFF. As DNA, the CDR3 is TGTGCCAGCAGTCCCCTTCCGGGCCCTGAAGCTTTCTTT.

This clonotype occurred a few times. V usage is TRBV27 and J usage is TRBJ2-5, with TRBD1 as a possible D gene (5 bases). V lost 7 bases and J lost 4, with 16 bases in between. The CDR3 runs 14 residues. Per germline, CDR1 MNHEY and CDR2 SMNVEV (reference sequence). The CDR3 sequence is CASTPWIGVETQYF. The CDR3 nucleotides read TGTGCCAGCACACCTTGGATAGGGGTAGAGACCCAGTACTTC.